This is a list of T cell receptor beta chains from one sample in a study of post-analysis software for immune sequencing data. TCRdb called the PCR reads again in MiXCR, with one record for every CDR3 protein. The sample carries fewer than 700,000 distinct CDR3 sequences, around 40% recorded once. Sample: blood. Receptors were obtained from a girl aged 5-17 years with multiple sclerosis. Both conserved end residues are part of each CDR3. The D gene is left open where the match is weak. Some rows have no size entry. The others give once, few or many, or a class for an expanded clone.

v_call	d_call	j_call	clone_size	cdr3_nt	cdr3_aa
TRBV3-1	-	TRBJ2-3	-	TGTGCCAGCAGCGGACCGGCTAGTAGGTCAGATACGCAGTATTTT	CASSGPASRSDTQYF
TRBV5-1	-	TRBJ1-3	-	TGCGCCAGCAGCCCAACACTTGGGTCTTCAGGAAACACCATATATTTT	CASSPTLGSSGNTIYF
TRBV25-1	TRBD2	TRBJ2-1	-	TGTGCCAGCAGTCCGAATCCGGGAGGGCCGGGGTCCTACAATGAGCAGTTCTTC	CASSPNPGGPGSYNEQFF
TRBV7-2	-	TRBJ2-7	few	TGTGCCAGCAGCTTACTTCCGGCAGGGGTGCTCTACGAGCAGTACTTC	CASSLLPAGVLYEQYF
TRBV12-3/TRBV12-4	-	TRBJ2-3	-	TGTGCCAGCAGTTTGGCCTCGATAGATACGCAGTATTTT	CASSLASIDTQYF
TRBV7-2	TRBD2	TRBJ2-7	-	TGTGCCAGCAGCTTAGCGTGGCCAGCGGGGGAGCAGTACTTC	CASSLAWPAGEQYF
TRBV6-2/TRBV6-3	-	TRBJ1-5	once	TGTGCCAGCAGGAACCCGTCCCACAATCAGCCCCAGCATTTT	CASRNPSHNQPQHF
TRBV7-2	TRBD2	TRBJ2-3	-	TGTGCCAGCAGCTCCCGCGCTAGCGGGGGGCTGGGCACAGATACGCAGTATTTT	CASSSRASGGLGTDTQYF
TRBV5-1	TRBD2	TRBJ2-3	-	TGCGCCAGCGGGGGGGAGCGAACAGATACGCAGTATTTT	CASGGERTDTQYF
TRBV5-5	-	TRBJ1-2	few	TGTGCCAGCAGCTTGCAACTGGACTATGGCTACACCTTC	CASSLQLDYGYTF
TRBV24-1	-	TRBJ2-1	-	TGTGCCACCAGTGACACCAGGGTTCCCTACAATGAGCAGTTCTTC	CATSDTRVPYNEQFF
TRBV29-1	TRBD1	TRBJ2-4	-	TGCAGCGTCGCGGGACAGGGTCTCAAAAACATTCAGTACTTC	CSVAGQGLKNIQYF
TRBV7-2	TRBD1	TRBJ2-1	few	TGTGCCAGCAGCTCCTCCGGGACAGGAACCTACAATGAGCAGTTCTTC	CASSSSGTGTYNEQFF
TRBV18	TRBD2	TRBJ2-1	-	TGTGCCAGCTCACCACTTAGCGGGGCTAACAATGAGCAGTTCTTC	CASSPLSGANNEQFF
TRBV12-3/TRBV12-4	-	TRBJ2-1	few	TGTGCCAGCAGTTTCGGGGACTTTGGGGTACGAAGGATCGATGAGCAGTTCTTC	CASSFGDFGVRRIDEQFF